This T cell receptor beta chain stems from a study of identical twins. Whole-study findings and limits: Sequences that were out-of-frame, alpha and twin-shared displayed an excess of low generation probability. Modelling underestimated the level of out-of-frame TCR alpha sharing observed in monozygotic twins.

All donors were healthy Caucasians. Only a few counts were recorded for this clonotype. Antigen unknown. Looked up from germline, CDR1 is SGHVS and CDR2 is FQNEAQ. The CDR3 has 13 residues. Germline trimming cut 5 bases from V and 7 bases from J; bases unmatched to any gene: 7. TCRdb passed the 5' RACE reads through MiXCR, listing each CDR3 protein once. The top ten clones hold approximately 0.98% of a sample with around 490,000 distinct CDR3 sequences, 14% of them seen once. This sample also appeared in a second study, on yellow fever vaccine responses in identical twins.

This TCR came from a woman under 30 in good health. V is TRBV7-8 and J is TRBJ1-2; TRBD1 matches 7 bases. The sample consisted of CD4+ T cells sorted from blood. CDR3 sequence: CASSHPTGSGYTF. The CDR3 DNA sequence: TGTGCCAGCAGCCACCCGACAGGGAGTGGCTACACCTTC.